This T cell receptor (beta chain) originates from a study of OX40 agonist ivuxolimab in advanced cancers. In the study overall: It was ivuxolimab, an agonistic anti-OX40 (CD134) antibody, that patients were treated with. Patients treated during dose escalation were battling hepatocellular carcinoma, melanoma, renal cell or head and neck cancer.

Assay used: immunoSEQ multiplex PCR; TCRdb lists only in-frame clones, some missing. This sample carries approximately 25,000 clones, approximately 80% of them seen once, and the ten largest clones take more than 15%. The CDR3 has 16 residues. Germline-derived CDR1 and CDR2 are KGHSH and LQKENI. J was trimmed by 0 bases and V by 6 bases; bases with no gene match: 7. The sequenced sample was CD4+ or CD8+ T cells sorted from blood, obtained in a trial of the OX40 agonist ivuxolimab. The J gene is TRBJ1-3, the V gene TRBV18; 8 bases are a match to TRBD1. This TCR was sampled from an adult with an advanced solid tumor such as melanoma, head and neck, liver or kidney cancer. The CDR3 nucleotides are TGTGCCAGCTCCCTGGGACAGGCGTTCTCTGGAAACACCATATATTTT. This sequence encodes CASSLGQAFSGNTIYF.